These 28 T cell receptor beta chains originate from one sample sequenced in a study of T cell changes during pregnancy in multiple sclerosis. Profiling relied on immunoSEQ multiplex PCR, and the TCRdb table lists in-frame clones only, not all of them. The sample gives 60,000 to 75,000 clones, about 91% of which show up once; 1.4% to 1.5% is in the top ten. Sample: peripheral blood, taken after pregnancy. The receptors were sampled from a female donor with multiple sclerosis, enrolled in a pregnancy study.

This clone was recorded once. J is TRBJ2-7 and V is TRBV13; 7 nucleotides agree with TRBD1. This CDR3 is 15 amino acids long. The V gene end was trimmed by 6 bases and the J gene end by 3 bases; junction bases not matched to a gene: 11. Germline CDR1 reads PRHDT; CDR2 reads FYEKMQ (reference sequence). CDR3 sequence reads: CASRNRGMGVYEQYF. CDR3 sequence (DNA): TGTGCCAGCAGGAACAGGGGAATGGGAGTCTACGAGCAGTACTTC.

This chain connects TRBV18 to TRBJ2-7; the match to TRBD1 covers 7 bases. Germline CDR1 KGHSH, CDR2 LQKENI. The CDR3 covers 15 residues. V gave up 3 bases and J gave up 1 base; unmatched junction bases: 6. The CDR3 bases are TGTGCCAGCTCACCCGGACAGGTCGCGTCCTACGAGCAGTACTTC. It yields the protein CASSPGQVASYEQYF.

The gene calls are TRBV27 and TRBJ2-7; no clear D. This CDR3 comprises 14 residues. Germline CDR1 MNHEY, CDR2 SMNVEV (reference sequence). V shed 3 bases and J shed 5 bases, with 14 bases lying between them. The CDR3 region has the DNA TGTGCCAGCAGTTTCAGCGCGAGGAGTAACGAGCAGTACTTC. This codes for CASSFSARSNEQYF.

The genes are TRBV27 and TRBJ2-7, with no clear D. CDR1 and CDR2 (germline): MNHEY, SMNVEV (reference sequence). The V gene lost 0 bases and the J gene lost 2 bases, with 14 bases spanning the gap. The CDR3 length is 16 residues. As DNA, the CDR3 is TGTGCCAGCAGTTTATCGATTTCGCCACTCCCCTACGAGCAGTACTTC. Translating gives CASSLSISPLPYEQYF.

The CDR3 region is CASSLGGGEKLFF. The CDR3 region has the DNA TGTGCCAGCAGCCTGGGGGGGGGTGAAAAACTGTTTTTT. The chain carries TRBV28 and TRBJ1-4, with TRBD1 as a possible D gene (5 bases). V was clipped by 6 bases and J by 7 bases, with 12 bases between them. The CDR3 consists of 13 residues. The germline gives CDR1 MDHEN, CDR2 SYDVKM.

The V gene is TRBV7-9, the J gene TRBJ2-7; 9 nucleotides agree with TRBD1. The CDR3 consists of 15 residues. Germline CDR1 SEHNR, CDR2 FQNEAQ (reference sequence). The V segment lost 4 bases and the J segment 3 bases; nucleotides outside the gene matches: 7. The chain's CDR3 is CASSSSSGQGYEQYF. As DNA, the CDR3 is TGTGCCAGCAGCTCCTCCTCGGGACAGGGCTACGAGCAGTACTTC.

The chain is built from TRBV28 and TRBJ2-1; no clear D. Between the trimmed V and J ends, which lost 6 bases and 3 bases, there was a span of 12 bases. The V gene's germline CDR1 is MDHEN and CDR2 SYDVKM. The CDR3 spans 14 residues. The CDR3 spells CASRTLELYNEQFF. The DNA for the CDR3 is TGTGCCAGCAGGACCCTAGAACTCTACAATGAGCAGTTCTTC.

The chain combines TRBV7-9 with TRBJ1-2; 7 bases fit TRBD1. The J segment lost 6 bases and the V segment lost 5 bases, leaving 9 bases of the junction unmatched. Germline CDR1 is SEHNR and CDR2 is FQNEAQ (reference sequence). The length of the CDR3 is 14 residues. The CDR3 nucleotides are TGTGCCAGCAGCCCTCGGACAGGTCCGAATGGCTACACCTTC. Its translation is CASSPRTGPNGYTF.

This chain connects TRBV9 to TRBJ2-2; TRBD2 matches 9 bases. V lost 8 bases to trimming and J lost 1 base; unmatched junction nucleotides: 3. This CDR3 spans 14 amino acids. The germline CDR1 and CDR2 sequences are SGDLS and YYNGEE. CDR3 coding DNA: TGTGCCAGTTCAGCGGGAGGGAACACCGGGGAGCTGTTTTTT. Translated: CASSAGGNTGELFF.

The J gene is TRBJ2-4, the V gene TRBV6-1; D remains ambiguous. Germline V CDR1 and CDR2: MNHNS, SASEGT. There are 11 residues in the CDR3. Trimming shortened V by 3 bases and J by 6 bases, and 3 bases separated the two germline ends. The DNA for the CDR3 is TGTGCCAGCAGTGACAGAAACATTCAGTACTTC. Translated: CASSDRNIQYF.

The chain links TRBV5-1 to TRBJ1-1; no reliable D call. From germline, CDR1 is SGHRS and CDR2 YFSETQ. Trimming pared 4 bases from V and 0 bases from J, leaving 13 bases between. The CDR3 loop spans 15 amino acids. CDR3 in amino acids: CASSLWASLNTEAFF. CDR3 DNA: TGCGCCAGCAGCCTCTGGGCCTCCTTGAACACTGAAGCTTTCTTT. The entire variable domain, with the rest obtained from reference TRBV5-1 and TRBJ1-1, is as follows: KAGVTQTPRYLIKTRGQQVTLSCSPISGHRSVSWYQQTPGQGLQFLFEYFSETQRNKGNFPGRFSGRQFSNSRSEMNVSTLELGDSALYLCASSLWASLNTEAFFGQGTRLTVV.

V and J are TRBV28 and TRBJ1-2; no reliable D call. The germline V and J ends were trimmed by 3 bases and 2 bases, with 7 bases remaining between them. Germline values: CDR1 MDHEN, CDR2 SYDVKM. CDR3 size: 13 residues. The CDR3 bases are TGTGCCAGCAGTTTTGCGGGGAACTATGGCTACACCTTC. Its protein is CASSFAGNYGYTF.

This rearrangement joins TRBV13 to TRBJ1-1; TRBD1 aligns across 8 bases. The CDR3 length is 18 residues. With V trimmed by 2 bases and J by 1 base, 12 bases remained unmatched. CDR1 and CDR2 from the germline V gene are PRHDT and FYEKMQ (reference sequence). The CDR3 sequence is CASSLSRGRSLGNTEAFF. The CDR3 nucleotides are TGTGCCAGCAGCTTATCCAGGGGGCGCAGCCTCGGGAACACTGAAGCTTTCTTT.

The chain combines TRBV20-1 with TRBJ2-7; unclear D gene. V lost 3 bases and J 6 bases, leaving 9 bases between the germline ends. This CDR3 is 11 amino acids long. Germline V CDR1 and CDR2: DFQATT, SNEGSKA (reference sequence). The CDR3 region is CSARVETEQYF. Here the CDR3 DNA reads TGCAGTGCTAGGGTGGAGACCGAGCAGTACTTC.

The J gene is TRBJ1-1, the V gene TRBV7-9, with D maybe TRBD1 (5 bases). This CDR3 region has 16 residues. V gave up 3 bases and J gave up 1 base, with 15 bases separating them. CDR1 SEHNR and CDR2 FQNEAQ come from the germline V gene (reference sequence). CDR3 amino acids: CASSFYAGRENTEAFF. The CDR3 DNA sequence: TGTGCCAGCAGCTTTTATGCGGGGCGGGAGAACACTGAAGCTTTCTTT.

The CDR3 DNA reads as TGTGCCAGCAGTTATGGGACAGTTAGCACAGATACGCAGTATTTT. Protein sequence: CASSYGTVSTDTQYF. The chain employs TRBV6-5 and TRBJ2-3; TRBD1 agrees at 7 bases. Germline V lookup: CDR1 MNHEY, CDR2 SVGAGI. The CDR3 has 15 residues. Germline trimming cut 3 bases from V and 0 bases from J; bases unmatched to any gene: 3.

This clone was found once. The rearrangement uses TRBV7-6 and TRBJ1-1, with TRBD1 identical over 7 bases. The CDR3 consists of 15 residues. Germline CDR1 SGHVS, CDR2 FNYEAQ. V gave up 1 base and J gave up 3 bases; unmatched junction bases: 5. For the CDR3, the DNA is TGTGCCAGCAGCTTAGGTCAGGGGGTTGACACTGAAGCTTTCTTT. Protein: CASSLGQGVDTEAFF.

DNA of the CDR3: TGTGCCACCCACGGGACTAGCGGGAGGGCCAAAGAGCAGTACTTC. Protein sequence: CATHGTSGRAKEQYF. The genes are TRBV10-3 and TRBJ2-7; 16 bases map to TRBD2. This CDR3 has 15 residues. The V and J ends lost 10 bases and 7 bases, in that order; junction bases with no gene match: 10. The germline V gene encodes CDR1 ENHRY and CDR2 SYGVKD.

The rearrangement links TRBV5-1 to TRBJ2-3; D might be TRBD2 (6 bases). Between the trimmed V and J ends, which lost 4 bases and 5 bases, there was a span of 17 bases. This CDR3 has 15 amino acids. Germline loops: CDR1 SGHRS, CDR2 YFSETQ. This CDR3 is CASSPTRLVEDTQYF. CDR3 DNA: TGCGCCAGCAGCCCGACACGACTAGTTGAAGATACGCAGTATTTT.

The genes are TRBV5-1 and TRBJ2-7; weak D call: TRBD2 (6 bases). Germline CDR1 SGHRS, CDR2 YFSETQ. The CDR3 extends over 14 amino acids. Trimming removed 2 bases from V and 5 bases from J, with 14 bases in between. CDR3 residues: CASSFRDGGDEQYF. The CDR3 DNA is TGCGCCAGCAGCTTCCGGGACGGAGGGGACGAGCAGTACTTC.

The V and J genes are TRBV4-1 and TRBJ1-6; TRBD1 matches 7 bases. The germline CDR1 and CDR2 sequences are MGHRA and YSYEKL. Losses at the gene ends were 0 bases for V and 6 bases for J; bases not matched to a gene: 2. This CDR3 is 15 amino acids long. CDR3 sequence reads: CASSQEGGINSPLHF. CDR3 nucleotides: TGCGCCAGCAGCCAAGAAGGGGGCATTAATTCACCCCTCCACTTT.

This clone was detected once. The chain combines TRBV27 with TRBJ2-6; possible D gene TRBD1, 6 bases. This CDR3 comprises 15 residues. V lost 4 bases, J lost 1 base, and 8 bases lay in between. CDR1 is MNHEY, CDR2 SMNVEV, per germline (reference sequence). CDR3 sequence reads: CASSSRGSGANVLTF. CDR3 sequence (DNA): TGTGCCAGCAGTTCCAGGGGATCTGGGGCCAACGTCCTGACTTTC.

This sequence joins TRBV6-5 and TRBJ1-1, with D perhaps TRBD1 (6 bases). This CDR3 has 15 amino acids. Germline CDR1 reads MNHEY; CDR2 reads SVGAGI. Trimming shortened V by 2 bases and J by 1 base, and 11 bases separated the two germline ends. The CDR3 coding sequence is TGTGCCAGCAGTTACACTTGGACAGAGAACACTGAAGCTTTCTTT. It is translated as CASSYTWTENTEAFF.

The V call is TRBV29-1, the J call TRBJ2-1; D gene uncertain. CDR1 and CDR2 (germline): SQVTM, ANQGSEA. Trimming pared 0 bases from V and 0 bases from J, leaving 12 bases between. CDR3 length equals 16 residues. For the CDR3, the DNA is TGCAGCGTTGAAGATCACCGCCCGAGCTCCTACAATGAGCAGTTCTTC. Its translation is CSVEDHRPSSYNEQFF.

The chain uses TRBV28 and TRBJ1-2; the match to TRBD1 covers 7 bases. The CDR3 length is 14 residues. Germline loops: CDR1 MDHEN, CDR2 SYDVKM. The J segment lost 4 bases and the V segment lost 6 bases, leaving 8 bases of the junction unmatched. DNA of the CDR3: TGTGCCAGCAGCTCGACAGGGTTCGGCTATGGCTACACCTTC. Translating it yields CASSSTGFGYGYTF.

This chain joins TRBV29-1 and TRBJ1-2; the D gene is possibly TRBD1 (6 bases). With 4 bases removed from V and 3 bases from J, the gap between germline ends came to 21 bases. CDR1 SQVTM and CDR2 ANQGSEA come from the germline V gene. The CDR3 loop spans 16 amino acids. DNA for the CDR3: TGCAGCGTTGGAAGAGGGGGAATGTCTATAGACTATGGCTACACCTTC. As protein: CSVGRGGMSIDYGYTF. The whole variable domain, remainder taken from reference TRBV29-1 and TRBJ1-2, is SAVISQKPSRDICQRGTSLTIQCQVDSQVTMMFWYRQQPGQSLTLIATANQGSEATYESGFVIDKFPISRPNLTFSTLTVSNMSPEDSSIYLCSVGRGGMSIDYGYTFGSGTRLTVV.

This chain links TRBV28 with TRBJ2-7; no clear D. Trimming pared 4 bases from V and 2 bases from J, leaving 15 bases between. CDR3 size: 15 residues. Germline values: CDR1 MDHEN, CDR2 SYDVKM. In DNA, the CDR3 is TGTGCCAGCAGTTCCGCGCGGCTGTCGGCCTACGAGCAGTACTTC. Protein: CASSSARLSAYEQYF.

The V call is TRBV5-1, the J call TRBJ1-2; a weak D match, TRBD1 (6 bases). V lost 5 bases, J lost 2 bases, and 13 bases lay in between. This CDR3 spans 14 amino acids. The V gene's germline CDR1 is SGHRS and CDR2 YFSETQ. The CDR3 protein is CASREQGGNYGYTF. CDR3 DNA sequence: TGCGCCAGCAGAGAACAGGGTGGGAACTATGGCTACACCTTC.